A selection of T cell receptor beta chains follows, all from one sample in a study of T-cell reconstitution after alpha-beta-depleted transplantation in children. Via MiXCR, TCRdb re-called the PCR reads, giving one row per CDR3 protein. This sample carries 500,000 or so distinct CDR3 sequences, approximately 32% of them seen once, and the ten largest clones take 2% to 3%. The sample consisted of PBMCs from the stem cell graft donor, taken from the stem cell graft. These receptors were collected from a human donor who donated a stem cell graft to a child with aplastic anemia. The CDR3 runs from the conserved cysteine through the conserved F or W.

V gene	J gene	CDR3 protein
TRBV20-1	TRBJ2-7	CSARDNGYAYEQYF
TRBV30	TRBJ1-2	CAWSVLGQGLYGYTF
TRBV15	TRBJ2-2	CATSRGRIGELFF
TRBV11-2	TRBJ1-1	CASSPIYVRGNTEAFF
TRBV19	TRBJ2-7	CASSDYGEQYF
TRBV20-1	TRBJ2-5	CSARDMRGIQETQYF
TRBV7-9	TRBJ2-4	CASSFGAGGPNIQYF
TRBV7-2	TRBJ2-3	CASSSGPDTQYF
TRBV15	TRBJ1-6	CATSRDTGYGSPLHF
TRBV20-1	TRBJ1-5	CSAGGTGNQPQHF
TRBV5-1	TRBJ2-7	CASSFLDEEQYF
TRBV6-5	TRBJ2-7	CASSYYPETYEQYF
TRBV11-2	TRBJ1-2	CASSQQSGGAWGNYGYTF